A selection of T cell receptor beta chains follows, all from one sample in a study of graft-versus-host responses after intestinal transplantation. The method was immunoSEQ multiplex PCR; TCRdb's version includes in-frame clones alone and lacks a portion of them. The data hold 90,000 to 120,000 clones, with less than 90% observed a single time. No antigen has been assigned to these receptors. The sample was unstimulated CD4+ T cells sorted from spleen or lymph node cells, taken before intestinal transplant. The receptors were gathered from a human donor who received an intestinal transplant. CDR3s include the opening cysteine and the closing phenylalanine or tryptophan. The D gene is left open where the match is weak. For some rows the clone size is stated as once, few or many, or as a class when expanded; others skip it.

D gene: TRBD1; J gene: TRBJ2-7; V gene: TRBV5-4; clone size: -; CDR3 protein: CASSQQGHSYEQYF; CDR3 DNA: TGTGCCAGCAGCCAACAGGGGCACTCCTACGAGCAGTACTTC
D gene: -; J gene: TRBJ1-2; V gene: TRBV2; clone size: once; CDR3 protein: CASSEGARSGYGYTF; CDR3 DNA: TGTGCCAGCAGTGAAGGTGCCCGTAGCGGCTATGGCTACACCTTC
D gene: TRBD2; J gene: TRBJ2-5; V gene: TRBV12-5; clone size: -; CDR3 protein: CASGRGTSGRWGETQYF; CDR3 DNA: TGTGCTAGTGGTAGAGGGACTAGCGGGAGGTGGGGAGAGACCCAGTACTTC
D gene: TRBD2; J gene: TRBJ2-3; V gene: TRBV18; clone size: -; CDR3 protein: CASSVARALAGGPKDTQYF; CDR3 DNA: TGTGCCAGCTCAGTAGCCCGGGCACTAGCGGGAGGGCCAAAAGATACGCAGTATTTT
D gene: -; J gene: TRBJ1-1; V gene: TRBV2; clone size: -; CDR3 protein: CASSLAPRGTEAFF; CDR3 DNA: TGTGCCAGCAGTCTGGCACCGAGGGGCACTGAAGCTTTCTTT
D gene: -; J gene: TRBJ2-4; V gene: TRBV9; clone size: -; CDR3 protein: CASSAYRGSIQYF; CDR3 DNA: TGTGCCAGCAGCGCCTACCGGGGCAGCATTCAGTACTTC
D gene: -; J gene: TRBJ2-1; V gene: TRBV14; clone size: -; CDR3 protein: CASSRTKRGTYNEQFF; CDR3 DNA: TGTGCCAGCAGCCGGACCAAACGGGGGACCTACAATGAGCAGTTCTTC
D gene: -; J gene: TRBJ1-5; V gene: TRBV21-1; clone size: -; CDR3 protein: CASSKEPPPRDRGPGDQPQHF; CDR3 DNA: TGTGCCAGCAGCAAAGAACCTCCCCCCCGGGACAGGGGGCCGGGAGATCAGCCCCAGCATTTT
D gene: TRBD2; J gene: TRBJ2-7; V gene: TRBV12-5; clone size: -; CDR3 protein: CASGPTGGREVYEQYF; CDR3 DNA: TGTGCTAGTGGTCCGACGGGGGGGCGCGAGGTCTACGAGCAGTACTTC
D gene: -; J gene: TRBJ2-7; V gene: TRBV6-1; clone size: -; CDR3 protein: CASNPGLPTYEQYF; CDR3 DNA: TGTGCCAGCAACCCAGGGCTTCCTACCTACGAGCAGTACTTC
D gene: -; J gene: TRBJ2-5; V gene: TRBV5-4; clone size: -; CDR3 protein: CASSLRPSARISGETQYF; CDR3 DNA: TGTGCCAGCAGCTTGAGGCCCTCCGCACGGATCAGTGGGGAGACCCAGTACTTC
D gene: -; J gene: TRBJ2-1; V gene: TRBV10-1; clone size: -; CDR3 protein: CASSESRVFSRVGNEQFF; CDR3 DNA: TGCGCCAGCAGTGAGTCGAGGGTTTTTTCACGCGTCGGGAATGAGCAGTTCTTC
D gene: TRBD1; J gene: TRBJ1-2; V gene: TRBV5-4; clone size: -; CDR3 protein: CASSQGQNYGYTF; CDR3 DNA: TGTGCCAGCAGCCAGGGACAGAACTATGGCTACACCTTC
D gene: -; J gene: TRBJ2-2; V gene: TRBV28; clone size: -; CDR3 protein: CASSSYTGELFF; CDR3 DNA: TGTGCCAGCAGTTCGTACACCGGGGAGCTGTTTTTT
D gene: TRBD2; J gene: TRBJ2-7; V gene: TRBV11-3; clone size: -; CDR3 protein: CASSFAGGIRAYEQYF; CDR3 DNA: TGTGCCAGCAGCTTCGCCGGGGGGATACGGGCTTACGAGCAGTACTTC
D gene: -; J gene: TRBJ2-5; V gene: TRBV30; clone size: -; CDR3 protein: CAWSEQGLKTQYF; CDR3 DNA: TGTGCCTGGAGTGAACAGGGCTTAAAGACCCAGTACTTC
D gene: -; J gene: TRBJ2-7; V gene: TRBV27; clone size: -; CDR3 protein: CASSQTGYYEQYF; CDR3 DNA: TGTGCCAGCAGCCAGACAGGTTACTACGAGCAGTACTTC
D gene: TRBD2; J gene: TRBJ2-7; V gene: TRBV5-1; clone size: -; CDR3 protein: CASSFSGTYEQYF; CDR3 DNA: TGCGCCAGCAGCTTTAGCGGGACCTACGAGCAGTACTTC
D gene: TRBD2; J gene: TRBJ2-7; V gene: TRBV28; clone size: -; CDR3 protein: CASSSVLAGDTHEQYF; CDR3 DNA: TGTGCCAGCAGTTCCGTACTAGCGGGAGACACCCACGAGCAGTACTTC
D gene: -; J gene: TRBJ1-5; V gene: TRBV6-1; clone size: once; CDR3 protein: CASSSTGGNQPQHF; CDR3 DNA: TGTGCCAGCAGTTCAACGGGAGGCAATCAGCCCCAGCATTTT
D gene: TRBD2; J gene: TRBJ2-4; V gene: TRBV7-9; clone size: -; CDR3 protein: CASSLVGLAGVNIQYF; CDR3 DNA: TGTGCCAGCAGCTTAGTAGGACTAGCGGGGGTAAACATTCAGTACTTC
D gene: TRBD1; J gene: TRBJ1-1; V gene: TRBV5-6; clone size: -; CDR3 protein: CASSSTGIWQDTEAFF; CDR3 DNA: TGTGCCAGCAGCTCGACAGGGATATGGCAGGACACTGAAGCTTTCTTT
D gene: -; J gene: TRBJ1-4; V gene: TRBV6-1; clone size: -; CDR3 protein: CASTQTSNEKLFF; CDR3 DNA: TGTGCCAGCACACAGACTTCTAATGAAAAACTGTTTTTT
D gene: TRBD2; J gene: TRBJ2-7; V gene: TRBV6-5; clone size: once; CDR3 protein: CASSPTAGGYEQYF; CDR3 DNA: TGTGCCAGCAGTCCAACCGCGGGAGGCTACGAGCAGTACTTC
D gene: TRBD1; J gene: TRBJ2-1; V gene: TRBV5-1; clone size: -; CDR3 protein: CASSPGQGRDEQFF; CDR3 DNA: TGCGCCAGCAGCCCAGGACAGGGCAGGGATGAGCAGTTCTTC
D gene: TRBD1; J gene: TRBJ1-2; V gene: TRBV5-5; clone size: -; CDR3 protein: CASSPPPGQTNKANYGYTF; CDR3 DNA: TGTGCCAGCAGCCCCCCACCGGGACAGACCAACAAGGCTAACTATGGCTACACCTTC
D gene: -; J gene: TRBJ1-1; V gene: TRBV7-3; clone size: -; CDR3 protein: CASSLEGSTKAFF; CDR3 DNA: TGTGCCAGCAGCTTAGAGGGATCTACGAAAGCTTTCTTT
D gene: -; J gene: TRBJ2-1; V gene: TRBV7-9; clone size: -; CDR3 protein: CASSSLGRHVTNNEQFF; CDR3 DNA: TGTGCCAGCAGCTCCCTTGGGAGGCACGTCACAAACAATGAGCAGTTCTTC
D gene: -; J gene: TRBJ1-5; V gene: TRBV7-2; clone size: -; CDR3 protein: CASSLGGQPQHF; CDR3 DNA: TGTGCCAGCAGCTTAGGGGGTCAGCCCCAGCATTTT
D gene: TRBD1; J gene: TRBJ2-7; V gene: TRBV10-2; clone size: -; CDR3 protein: CASSTGTEYYEQYF; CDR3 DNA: TGCGCCAGCAGCACCGGGACAGAATACTACGAGCAGTACTTC
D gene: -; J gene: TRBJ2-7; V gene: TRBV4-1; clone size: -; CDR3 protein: CASSQAQGSYNEQYF; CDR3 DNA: TGCGCCAGCAGCCAAGCGCAGGGCTCTTATAACGAGCAGTACTTC
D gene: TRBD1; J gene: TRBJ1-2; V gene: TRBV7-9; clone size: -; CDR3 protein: CASSLDGTGDYGYTF; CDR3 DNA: TGTGCCAGCAGCTTAGATGGGACAGGGGACTATGGCTACACCTTC
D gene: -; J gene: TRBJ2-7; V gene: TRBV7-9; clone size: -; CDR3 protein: CASSLSTSEQYF; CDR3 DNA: TGTGCCAGCAGCTTGTCAACCTCCGAGCAGTACTTC
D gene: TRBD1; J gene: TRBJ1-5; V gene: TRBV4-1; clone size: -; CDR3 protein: CASSHDRVRNQPQHF; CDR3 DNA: TGCGCCAGCAGCCACGACAGGGTCCGCAATCAGCCCCAGCATTTT
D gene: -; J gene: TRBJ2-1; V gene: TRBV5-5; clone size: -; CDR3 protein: CASSLRGSYNEQFF; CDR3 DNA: TGTGCCAGCAGCTTACGGGGTTCCTACAATGAGCAGTTCTTC
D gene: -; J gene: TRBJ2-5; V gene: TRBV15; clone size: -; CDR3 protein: CATSREGETQYF; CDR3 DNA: TGTGCCACCAGCAGAGAAGGGGAGACCCAGTACTTC
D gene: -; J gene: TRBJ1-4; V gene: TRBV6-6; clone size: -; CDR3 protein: CATKGPGMEREKLFF; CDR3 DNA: TGTGCCACCAAAGGGCCGGGCATGGAGCGGGAAAAACTGTTTTTT
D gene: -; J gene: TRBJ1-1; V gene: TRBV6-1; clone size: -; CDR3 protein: CASSEYSSGREAFF; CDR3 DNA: TGTGCCAGCAGTGAGTATAGTTCGGGGAGGGAAGCTTTCTTT
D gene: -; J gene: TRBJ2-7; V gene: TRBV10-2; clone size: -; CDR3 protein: CASSIGFGKQYF; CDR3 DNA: TGCGCCAGCAGTATAGGATTTGGGAAGCAGTACTTC
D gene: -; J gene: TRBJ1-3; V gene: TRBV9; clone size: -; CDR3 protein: CASSVDLGNTIYF; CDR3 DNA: TGTGCCAGCAGCGTAGATCTGGGAAACACCATATATTTT